This is a list of T cell receptor beta chains from one sample in a study of cytomegalovirus exposure and HLA in healthy donors. Sequencing used immunoSEQ multiplex PCR; TCRdb keeps in-frame clones, though not all of them. The sample contains 90,000 to 150,000 clones, roughly 90% of which appear only once. The sample comprised PBMCs. These TCRs come from a woman under 30 in good health and CMV-seropositive. Each CDR3 is given with its conserved first and last residue. Fields, in order: J gene, clone size, V gene, D gene, CDR3 DNA, CDR3 protein. D genes are given only for firm matches. The size entry is marked missing in some rows and otherwise reads once, few, many or a size class.

j_call: TRBJ1-2
clone_size: -
v_call: TRBV7-2
d_call: TRBD1
cdr3_nt: TGTGCCAGCAGCTCAACCGACAGGGGCAATTCGAATGGCTACACCTTC
cdr3_aa: CASSSTDRGNSNGYTF

j_call: TRBJ2-7
clone_size: -
v_call: TRBV6-5
d_call: -
cdr3_nt: TGTGCCAGCAGTCCTACCGGGACACATTACGAGCAGTACTTC
cdr3_aa: CASSPTGTHYEQYF

j_call: TRBJ2-7
clone_size: -
v_call: TRBV11-3
d_call: TRBD2
cdr3_nt: TGTGCCAGCTCGGACGGGAGGGCTAACGAGCAGTACTTC
cdr3_aa: CASSDGRANEQYF

j_call: TRBJ1-1
clone_size: -
v_call: TRBV7-9
d_call: -
cdr3_nt: TGTGCCAGCAGCTTGGCAGGGGCGGATGGCACTGAAGCTTTCTTT
cdr3_aa: CASSLAGADGTEAFF

j_call: TRBJ2-2
clone_size: -
v_call: TRBV11-3
d_call: -
cdr3_nt: TGTGCCAGCAGCTTAGGAGGACTTAGCACCGGGGAGCTGTTTTTT
cdr3_aa: CASSLGGLSTGELFF

j_call: TRBJ1-1
clone_size: -
v_call: TRBV2
d_call: -
cdr3_nt: TGTGCCAGCAGTTGGGGACAGAACACTGAAGCTTTCTTT
cdr3_aa: CASSWGQNTEAFF

j_call: TRBJ2-5
clone_size: -
v_call: TRBV5-4
d_call: -
cdr3_nt: TGTGCCAGCGGTGAAGGGGTTGATCAGACCCAGTACTTC
cdr3_aa: CASGEGVDQTQYF

j_call: TRBJ1-1
clone_size: once
v_call: TRBV4-2
d_call: TRBD1
cdr3_nt: TGTGCCAGCAGTCCGATGTGGGGGACAGGGGCTAACAGTGAAGCTTTCTTT
cdr3_aa: CASSPMWGTGANSEAFF

j_call: TRBJ1-1
clone_size: few
v_call: TRBV7-9
d_call: TRBD1
cdr3_nt: TGTGCCAGCAGCTTAGGGGGACAGGTGAACACTGAAGCTTTCTTT
cdr3_aa: CASSLGGQVNTEAFF

j_call: TRBJ1-5
clone_size: once
v_call: TRBV7-9
d_call: -
cdr3_nt: TGTGCCAGCAGCGCAGTCCAGGGAATTCAGCCCCAGCATTTT
cdr3_aa: CASSAVQGIQPQHF

j_call: TRBJ2-1
clone_size: -
v_call: TRBV11-3
d_call: TRBD2
cdr3_nt: TGTGCCAGCAGCTCACCCCTTAGCGGGCCGACATCCTACAATGAGCAGTTCTTC
cdr3_aa: CASSSPLSGPTSYNEQFF

j_call: TRBJ2-1
clone_size: -
v_call: TRBV5-4
d_call: -
cdr3_nt: TGTGCCAGCAGCTTGTCCAGTTCCGAGCAGTTCTTC
cdr3_aa: CASSLSSSEQFF

j_call: TRBJ2-3
clone_size: -
v_call: TRBV15
d_call: -
cdr3_nt: TGTGCCACCAGCAGCCCCCTCGGTCTCGGAGGTAGCACAGATACGCAGTATTTT
cdr3_aa: CATSSPLGLGGSTDTQYF

j_call: TRBJ1-5
clone_size: -
v_call: TRBV29-1
d_call: -
cdr3_nt: TGCAGCGTCGGTGCCGGGAGTAGCAATCAGCCCCAGCATTTT
cdr3_aa: CSVGAGSSNQPQHF

j_call: TRBJ2-3
clone_size: few
v_call: TRBV5-1
d_call: TRBD1
cdr3_nt: TGCGCCAGCAGCCGCGGACAGGGGACAGATACGCAGTATTTT
cdr3_aa: CASSRGQGTDTQYF

j_call: TRBJ1-5
clone_size: -
v_call: TRBV6-5
d_call: TRBD1
cdr3_nt: TGTGCCAGCAGTTCCTATGGGGACAGGAGGGGTCAGCCCCAGCATTTT
cdr3_aa: CASSSYGDRRGQPQHF

j_call: TRBJ1-1
clone_size: -
v_call: TRBV11-1
d_call: -
cdr3_nt: TGTGCCAGCAGCTTAACATCGACTGCGACCCCTGAAGCTTTCTTT
cdr3_aa: CASSLTSTATPEAFF